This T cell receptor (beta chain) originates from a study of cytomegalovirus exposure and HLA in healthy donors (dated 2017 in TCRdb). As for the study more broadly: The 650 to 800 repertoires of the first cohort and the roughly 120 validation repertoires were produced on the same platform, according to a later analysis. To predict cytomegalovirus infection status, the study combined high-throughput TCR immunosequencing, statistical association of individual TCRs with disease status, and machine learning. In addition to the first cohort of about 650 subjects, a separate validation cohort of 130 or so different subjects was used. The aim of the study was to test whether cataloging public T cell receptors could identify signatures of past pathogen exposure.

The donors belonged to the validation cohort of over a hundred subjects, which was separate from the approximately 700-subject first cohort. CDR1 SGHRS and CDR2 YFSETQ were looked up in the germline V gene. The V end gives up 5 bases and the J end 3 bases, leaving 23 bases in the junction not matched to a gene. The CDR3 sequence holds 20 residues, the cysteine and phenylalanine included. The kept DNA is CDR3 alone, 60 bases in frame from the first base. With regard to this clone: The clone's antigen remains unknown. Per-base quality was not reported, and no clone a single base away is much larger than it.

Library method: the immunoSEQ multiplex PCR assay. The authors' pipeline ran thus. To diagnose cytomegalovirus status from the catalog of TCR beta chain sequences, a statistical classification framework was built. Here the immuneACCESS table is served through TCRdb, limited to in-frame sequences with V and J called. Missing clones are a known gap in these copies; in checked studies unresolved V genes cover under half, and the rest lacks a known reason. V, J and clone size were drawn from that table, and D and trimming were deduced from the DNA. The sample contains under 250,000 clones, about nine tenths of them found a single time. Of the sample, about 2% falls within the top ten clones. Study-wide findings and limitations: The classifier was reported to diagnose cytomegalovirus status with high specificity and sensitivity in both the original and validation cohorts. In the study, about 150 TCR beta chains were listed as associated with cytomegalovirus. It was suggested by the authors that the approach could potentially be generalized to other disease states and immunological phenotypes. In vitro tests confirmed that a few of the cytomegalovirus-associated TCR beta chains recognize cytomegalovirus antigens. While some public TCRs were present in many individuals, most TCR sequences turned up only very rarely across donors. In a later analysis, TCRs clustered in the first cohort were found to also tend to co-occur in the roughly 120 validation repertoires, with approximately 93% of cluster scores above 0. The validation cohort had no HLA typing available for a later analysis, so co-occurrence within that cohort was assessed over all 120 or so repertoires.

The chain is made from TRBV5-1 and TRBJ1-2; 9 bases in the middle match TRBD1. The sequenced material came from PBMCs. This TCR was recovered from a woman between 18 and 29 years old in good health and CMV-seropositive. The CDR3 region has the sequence CASRTRIRDRALPLDYGYTF. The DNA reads TGCGCCAGCAGGACGAGGATCCGGGACAGGGCACTACCTCTGGACTATGGCTACACCTTC.